This T cell receptor (beta chain) comes out of a study of blood T cell repertoires in COVID-19. The length of the CDR3 is 16 residues. Per germline, CDR1 SGHDT and CDR2 YYEEEE. Trimming cost V 0 bases and J 3 bases, with 14 bases left between them. Assay used: immunoSEQ multiplex PCR; TCRdb lists only in-frame clones, some missing. In the table there are approximately 240,000 clones, 83% of which are singletons. Specimen: peripheral blood. The sequence was obtained from a woman aged 30 to 39 with COVID-19, enrolled during active disease. This sequence joins TRBV5-6 and TRBJ2-3; tentatively, D is TRBD1 (5 bases). The CDR3 DNA sequence: TGTGCCAGCAGCTTGGCCGGGCAATCAGGGACAGATACGCAGTATTTT. Translation gives CASSLAGQSGTDTQYF.